The 9 T cell receptor beta chains presented below share a single source sample, sequenced in a study of blood T cell repertoires in COVID-19. TCRdb's copy holds only in-frame clones and misses some; the assay was immunoSEQ multiplex PCR. This table has hundreds of thousands of clones, 75% to 90% appearing once. Sequencing used peripheral blood. The source of these receptors is a woman aged 70-85 years with COVID-19, enrolled during active disease.

This chain links TRBV6-5 with TRBJ1-1; D might be TRBD1 (6 bases). Trimming shortened V by 0 bases and J by 3 bases, and 8 bases separated the two germline ends. The CDR3 runs 14 residues. CDR1 is MNHEY and CDR2 is SVGAGI in the germline V gene. CDR3 in amino acids: CASSYSYRDTEAFF. CDR3 in DNA: TGTGCCAGCAGTTACTCATACAGGGACACTGAAGCTTTCTTT.

The chain joins TRBV19 to TRBJ2-7, with TRBD1 matching over 12 bases. The CDR3 totals 15 residues. The junction had 5 bases not matched to a gene; V was cut back by 2 bases and J by 6 bases. Germline V CDR1 and CDR2: LNHDA, SQIVND (reference sequence). This CDR3 reads CASSISGTGGAEQYF. CDR3 sequence (DNA): TGTGCCAGTAGTATATCGGGGACAGGGGGCGCCGAGCAGTACTTC.

J is TRBJ1-4 and V is TRBV5-1, with 7 bases identical to TRBD1. V gave up 1 base and J gave up 1 base; unmatched junction bases: 7. The CDR3 loop spans 17 amino acids. In germline, CDR1 is SGHRS, CDR2 YFSETQ. The CDR3 DNA is TGCGCCAGCAGCTTGTTGGGAAGACAGGGAACTAATGAAAAACTGTTTTTT. Translation: CASSLLGRQGTNEKLFF.

The gene calls are TRBV9 and TRBJ1-2, with D possibly being TRBD1 (5 bases). V was pared by 4 bases and J by 1 base, with 8 bases between. CDR1 is SGDLS and CDR2 is YYNGEE in the germline V gene. The CDR3 contains 13 residues. CDR3 in amino acids: CASSPTVNYGYTF. DNA of the CDR3: TGTGCCAGCAGCCCGACAGTTAACTATGGCTACACCTTC. The full variable domain, completed using reference TRBV9 and TRBJ1-2, is DSGVTQTPKHLITATGQRVTLRCSPRSGDLSVYWYQQSLDQGLQFLIQYYNGEERAKGNILERFSAQQFPDLHSELNLSSLELGDSALYFCASSPTVNYGYTFGSGTRLTVV.

The CDR3, as DNA: TGCGCCAGCAGCTCGACAGGGAACGGAAACACCATATATTTT. The encoded protein is CASSSTGNGNTIYF. The rearrangement joins TRBV5-1 to TRBJ1-3, with TRBD1 matching over 7 bases. From germline, CDR1 is SGHRS and CDR2 YFSETQ. The CDR3 totals 14 residues. V was pared by 3 bases and J by 4 bases, with 4 bases of the junction left unmatched.

J is TRBJ1-4 and V is TRBV4-3; D may be TRBD1 (6 bases). This CDR3 is built from 19 residues. V was cut by 3 bases and J by 1 base, with 21 bases left in between. The germline V gene has CDR1 LGHNA and CDR2 YSLEER. For the CDR3, the DNA is TGCGCCAGCAGCCATCCGACGACAGGCGCGGGGGGAACTAATGAAAAACTGTTTTTT. It encodes CASSHPTTGAGGTNEKLFF.

This clone was seen a few times. DNA for the CDR3: TGTGCCAGCAGTTTACTTACAGAGAGCAATCAGCCCCAGCATTTT. Its translation: CASSLLTESNQPQHF. The chain is built from TRBV28 and TRBJ1-5; D uncertain. The CDR3 has 15 amino acids. The germline V and J ends were trimmed by 2 bases and 1 base, with 9 bases remaining between them. Germline CDR1 is MDHEN and CDR2 is SYDVKM.

This chain links TRBV5-1 with TRBJ2-1, with TRBD2 as a possible D gene (7 bases). With 1 base removed from V and 7 bases from J, the gap between germline ends came to 18 bases. The CDR3 runs to 16 residues. Germline lookup yields CDR1 SGHRS and CDR2 YFSETQ. CDR3 nucleotide sequence: TGCGCCAGCAGCTTGCTCGCGGGGGCGTCAATGAATGAGCAGTTCTTC. Residues: CASSLLAGASMNEQFF.

The chain has TRBV28 and TRBJ1-2; D is unclear. Germline V gene sequence: CDR1 MDHEN, CDR2 SYDVKM. The CDR3 runs 11 residues. Trimming took 10 bases from V and 4 from J, leaving 10 bases between them. CDR3 amino acids: CATIGGYGYTF. The CDR3 coding sequence is TGTGCCACCATCGGAGGCTATGGCTACACCTTC.